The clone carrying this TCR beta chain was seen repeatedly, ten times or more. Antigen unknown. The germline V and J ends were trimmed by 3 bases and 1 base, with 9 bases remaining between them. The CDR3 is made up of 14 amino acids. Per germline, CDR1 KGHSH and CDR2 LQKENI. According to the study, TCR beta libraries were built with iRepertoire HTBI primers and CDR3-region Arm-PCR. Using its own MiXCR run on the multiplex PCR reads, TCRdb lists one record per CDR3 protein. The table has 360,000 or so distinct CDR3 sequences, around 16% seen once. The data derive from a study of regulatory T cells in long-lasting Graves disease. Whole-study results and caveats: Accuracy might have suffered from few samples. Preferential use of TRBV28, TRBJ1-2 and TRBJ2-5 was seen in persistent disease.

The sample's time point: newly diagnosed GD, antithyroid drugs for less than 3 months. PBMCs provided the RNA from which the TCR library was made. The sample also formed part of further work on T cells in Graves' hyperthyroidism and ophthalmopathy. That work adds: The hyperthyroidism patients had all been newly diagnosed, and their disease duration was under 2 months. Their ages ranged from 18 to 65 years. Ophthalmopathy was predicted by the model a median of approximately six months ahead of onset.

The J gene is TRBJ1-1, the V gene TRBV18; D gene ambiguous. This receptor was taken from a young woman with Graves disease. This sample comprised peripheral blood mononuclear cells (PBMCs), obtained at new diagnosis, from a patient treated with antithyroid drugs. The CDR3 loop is CASSPREGNTEAFF. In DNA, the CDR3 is TGTGCCAGCTCACCCCGGGAGGGGAACACTGAAGCTTTCTTT.